A selection of T cell receptor beta chains follows, all from one sample in a study of post-analysis software for immune sequencing data. Using its own MiXCR run on the PCR reads, TCRdb lists one record per CDR3 protein. Found here are a few hundred thousand distinct CDR3 sequences, under 55% of them singletons; the top ten hold around an eighth. Sequenced input: blood. Receptors originate from a girl aged 10 to 17 with multiple sclerosis. CDR3s include the opening cysteine and the closing phenylalanine or tryptophan. A D gene is named only where the DNA matches it firmly. Clone size, where shown, is once, few, many, or a class for clones that have expanded.

V gene	clone size	D gene	J gene	CDR3 DNA	CDR3 protein
TRBV12-3/TRBV12-4	.	TRBD1	TRBJ2-1	TGTGCCAGCAGTTTCCGACAGGGGCTTGTGCTACCATCTAATGAGCAGTTCTTC	CASSFRQGLVLPSNEQFF
TRBV20-1	.	.	TRBJ1-5	TGCAGTGTGGCACCAGACTATAGCAATCAGCCCCAGCATTTT	CSVAPDYSNQPQHF
TRBV4-2	.	.	TRBJ2-1	TGTGCCAGCAGCCAGTCTACCTCCTACAATGAGCAGTTCTTC	CASSQSTSYNEQFF
TRBV11-2	.	.	TRBJ1-1	TGTGCCAGCAGCTCAAGCGGGGCCCCGAACACTGAAGCTTTCTTT	CASSSSGAPNTEAFF
TRBV7-3	few	TRBD2	TRBJ2-7	TGTGCCAGCAGCATCGGACTAGCGGGACCCTACGAGCAGTACTTC	CASSIGLAGPYEQYF
TRBV27	.	TRBD1	TRBJ2-7	TGTGCCGGCACCCGGACAGGGAAGGGGGGCGAGCAGTACTTC	CAGTRTGKGGEQYF
TRBV20-1	.	TRBD2	TRBJ2-5	TGCAGTGCTAGAGTCACTTATGGCGCGGGAGGGAAAGAGACCCAGTACTTC	CSARVTYGAGGKETQYF
TRBV28	.	.	TRBJ1-2	TGTGCCAGCAGTTTAGGGACCGACGGATCCTATGGCTACACCTTC	CASSLGTDGSYGYTF
TRBV12-3/TRBV12-4	few	.	TRBJ2-5	TGTGCCAGCAGTTTATCCTCGGAGCAGTACTTC	CASSLSSEQYF
TRBV29-1	few	TRBD2	TRBJ2-6	TGCAGCGTTGAAACCCGACTAGCGGGACCTCATCGGGCCAACGTCCTGACTTTC	CSVETRLAGPHRANVLTF
TRBV27	.	.	TRBJ2-3	TGTGCCAGCAGTTTAAGGGATAGCATCAACACAGATACGCAGTATTTT	CASSLRDSINTDTQYF
TRBV7-9	once	TRBD1	TRBJ1-1	TGTGCCAGCAGCGAGGGGGGACAGCTGAACACTGAAGCTTTCTTT	CASSEGGQLNTEAFF
TRBV7-2	.	TRBD1	TRBJ2-7	TGTGCCAGCAGCTTCCTGGACAGGGGGTCCTACGAGCAGTACTTC	CASSFLDRGSYEQYF
TRBV28	few	TRBD2	TRBJ2-5	TGTGCCAGCAGTCTAGCGGGAGGGCCTTATGAGACCCAGTACTTC	CASSLAGGPYETQYF
TRBV20-1	few	.	TRBJ2-1	TGCAGTGCTCCGTCCTACAATGAGCAGTTCTTC	CSAPSYNEQFF
TRBV5-1	.	.	TRBJ1-4	TGCGCCAGCAGCTTCCAAAATGAAAAACTGTTTTTT	CASSFQNEKLFF
TRBV6-1	.	.	TRBJ2-1	TGTGCCAGCAGTAAATTACAGGGTGATGAGCAGTTCTTC	CASSKLQGDEQFF
TRBV2	.	TRBD1	TRBJ2-4	TGTGCCAGCTGCTTTTCGGACAGGGGGAACATTCAGTACTTC	CASCFSDRGNIQYF
TRBV4-1	few	.	TRBJ2-3	TGCGCCAGCAGCCCGATGGGGACAGATACGCAGTATTTT	CASSPMGTDTQYF
TRBV10-3	.	.	TRBJ2-1	TGTGCCATCAGTGGGACGATAGTCGATGAGCAGTTCTTC	CAISGTIVDEQFF
TRBV12-3/TRBV12-4	.	TRBD2	TRBJ2-7	TGTGCCAGCAGTTTGAGACTAGCGGGCTACGAGCAGTACTTC	CASSLRLAGYEQYF
TRBV28	.	.	TRBJ1-5	TGTGCCAGCAGTTCGGGACAGCCCCAGCATTTT	CASSSGQPQHF
TRBV30	few	.	TRBJ2-7	TGTGCCTGCGGGACGACCGAGCAGTACTTC	CACGTTEQYF
TRBV12-3/TRBV12-4	few	.	TRBJ2-7	TGTGCCAGCACCCCCAGGGGCATTGGCGAGCAGTACTTC	CASTPRGIGEQYF
TRBV28	.	TRBD2	TRBJ2-3	TGTGCCAGCACCCGGGACTCTAGGACTAGCCAAATCACAGATACGCAGTATTTT	CASTRDSRTSQITDTQYF
TRBV9	few	TRBD2	TRBJ2-3	TGTGCCAGCAGCGGCCCCGGGACTAGCGGGAGGGATACGCAGTATTTT	CASSGPGTSGRDTQYF
TRBV25-1	.	.	TRBJ1-2	TGTGCCAGCAGTGAACCCGACAACTACTATGGCTACACCTTC	CASSEPDNYYGYTF
TRBV6-6	.	TRBD1	TRBJ2-7	TGTGCCAGCAGTTCACAGGGGAAAGGGTCCTACGAGCAGTACTTC	CASSSQGKGSYEQYF
TRBV20-1	few	TRBD2	TRBJ2-5	TGCAGTGCTAGAGAGGGGGGGATGCTACTGGAGACCCAGTACTTC	CSAREGGMLLETQYF
TRBV20-1	once	.	TRBJ2-7	TGCAGTGCTAGAGATCGGACGCAGTTCGAGGCCTACGAGCAGTACTTC	CSARDRTQFEAYEQYF
TRBV5-1	.	TRBD1	TRBJ2-7	TGCGCCAGCAGCTCGATGGGACAGGGGGCGGGCGAGCAGTACTTC	CASSSMGQGAGEQYF
TRBV9	.	.	TRBJ2-1	TGTGCCAGCAGCGTAGGGGACGTTGAGCAGTTCTTC	CASSVGDVEQFF
TRBV10-3	.	TRBD2	TRBJ2-1	TGTGCCAGTTCTAGCGGGGCAGACAATGAGCAGTTCTTC	CASSSGADNEQFF
TRBV27	few	.	TRBJ2-7	TGTGCCAGCAGTTTAATGGTGTCGGGCTCCTACGAGCAGTACTTC	CASSLMVSGSYEQYF
TRBV15	.	.	TRBJ2-4	TGTGCCACCAGCATAAGCTCGATAAACATTCAGTACTTC	CATSISSINIQYF
TRBV4-3	.	TRBD2	TRBJ2-7	TGCGCCAGCAGCCAAGGAGCTAGCGGGAGTTTCTACGAGCAGTACTTC	CASSQGASGSFYEQYF
TRBV12-3/TRBV12-4	.	.	TRBJ2-7	TGTGCCAGCAGTGGAAGCCGGGACATACCCTACGAGCAGTACTTC	CASSGSRDIPYEQYF
TRBV4-2	.	TRBD2	TRBJ2-1	TGTGCCAGCAGCCAAACCGGGACTAGCGGGAGTAATGAGCAGTTCTTC	CASSQTGTSGSNEQFF
TRBV20-1	.	.	TRBJ1-1	TGCAGTGCCCCCACCAGGGTTATGAACACTGAAGCTTTCTTT	CSAPTRVMNTEAFF
TRBV4-1	few	TRBD1	TRBJ2-7	TGCGCCAGCAGCCAAGGTCGGACAGGGCCCTACGAGCAGTACTTC	CASSQGRTGPYEQYF
TRBV6-5	few	.	TRBJ2-7	TGTGCCGGCAGTTCTGCCTACGAGCAGTACTTC	CAGSSAYEQYF
TRBV14	.	.	TRBJ2-3	TGTGCCAGCAGCCAACGGACCAGCCTTGTAGATACGCAGTATTTT	CASSQRTSLVDTQYF
TRBV7-2	few	.	TRBJ2-7	TGTGCCAGCAGCTTTTGGGATAGCTCCTACGAGCAGTACTTC	CASSFWDSSYEQYF
TRBV29-1	.	.	TRBJ1-1	TGCAGCGTTGGACGGGAAGGGAACACTGAAGCTTTCTTT	CSVGREGNTEAFF
TRBV28	few	.	TRBJ1-1	TGCGCCAGCGGCGCCCGAGGGGCTGAAGCTTTCTTT	CASGARGAEAFF
TRBV15	.	.	TRBJ2-4	TGTGCCACCAGCTACAAAAACATTCAGTACTTC	CATSYKNIQYF
TRBV24-1	.	.	TRBJ2-3	TGTGCCACCAGTGATGCCGCCAGGGCCACAGATACGCAGTATTTT	CATSDAARATDTQYF
TRBV11-2	few	TRBD2	TRBJ2-7	TGTGCCAGCAGCTCCTACGGCGGGAGCTCCTACGAGCAGTACTTC	CASSSYGGSSYEQYF
TRBV6-6	.	.	TRBJ2-1	TGTGCCAGCAGTTACCGTGTGACGGACCCCTACAATGAGCAGTTCTTC	CASSYRVTDPYNEQFF
TRBV10-2	few	.	TRBJ2-5	TGCGCCAACGGACAGCGACAAGAGACCCAGTACTTC	CANGQRQETQYF
TRBV7-2	.	.	TRBJ1-1	TGTGCCAGCAGCTTTGTCCGTGAAGCTTTCTTT	CASSFVREAFF
TRBV28	few	TRBD2	TRBJ2-7	TGTGCCAGCAGCTCCGGACTGACTAGCGGGAACTACGAGCAGTACTTC	CASSSGLTSGNYEQYF